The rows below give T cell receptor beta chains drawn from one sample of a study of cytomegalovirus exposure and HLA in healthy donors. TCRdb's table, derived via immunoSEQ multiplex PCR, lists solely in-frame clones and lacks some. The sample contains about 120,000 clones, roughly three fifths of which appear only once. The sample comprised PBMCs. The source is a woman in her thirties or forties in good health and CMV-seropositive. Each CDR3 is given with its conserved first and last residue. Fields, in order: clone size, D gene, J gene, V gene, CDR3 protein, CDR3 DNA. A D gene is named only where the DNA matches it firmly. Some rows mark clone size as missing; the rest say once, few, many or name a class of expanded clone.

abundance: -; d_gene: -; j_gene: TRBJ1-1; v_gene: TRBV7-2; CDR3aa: CASSLRTGTEAFF; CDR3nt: TGTGCCAGCAGCTTACGGACGGGGACTGAAGCTTTCTTT
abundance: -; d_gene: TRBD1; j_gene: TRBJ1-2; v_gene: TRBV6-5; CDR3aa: CASSSPGQGLYGYTF; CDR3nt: TGTGCCAGCAGTTCCCCGGGACAGGGGCTCTATGGCTACACCTTC
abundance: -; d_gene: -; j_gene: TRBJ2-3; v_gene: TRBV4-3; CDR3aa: CASSQQATDTQYF; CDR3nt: TGCGCCAGCAGCCAACAGGCCACAGATACGCAGTATTTT
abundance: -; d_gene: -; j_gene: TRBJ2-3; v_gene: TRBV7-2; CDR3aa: CASRIVAVPTDTQYF; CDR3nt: TGTGCCAGCAGGATAGTGGCGGTCCCCACAGATACGCAGTATTTT
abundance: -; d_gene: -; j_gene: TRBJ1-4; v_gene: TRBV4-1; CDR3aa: CASSQGAGGEKLFF; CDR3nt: TGCGCCAGCAGCCAAGGCGCAGGTGGGGAAAAACTGTTTTTT
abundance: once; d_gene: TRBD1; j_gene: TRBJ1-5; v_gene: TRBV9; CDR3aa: CASSVGTGRQPQHF; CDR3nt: TGTGCCAGCAGCGTAGGGACAGGGCGTCAGCCCCAGCATTTT
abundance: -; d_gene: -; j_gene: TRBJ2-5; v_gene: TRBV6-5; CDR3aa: CASGETSKETQYF; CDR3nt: TGTGCCAGCGGAGAAACGAGTAAAGAGACCCAGTACTTC
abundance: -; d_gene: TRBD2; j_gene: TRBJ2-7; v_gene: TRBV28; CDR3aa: CASSTLAGRTREQYF; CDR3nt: TGTGCCAGCAGTACCTTAGCGGGGAGAACTCGGGAGCAGTACTTC
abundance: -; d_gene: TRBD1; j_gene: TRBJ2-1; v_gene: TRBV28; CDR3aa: CASWTGYNEQFF; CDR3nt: TGTGCCAGCTGGACAGGTTACAATGAGCAGTTCTTC
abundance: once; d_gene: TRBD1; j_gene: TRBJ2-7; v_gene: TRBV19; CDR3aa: CASSIWIEGTETYPYEQYF; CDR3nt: TGTGCCAGTAGTATATGGATTGAGGGGACAGAAACCTATCCTTACGAGCAGTACTTC
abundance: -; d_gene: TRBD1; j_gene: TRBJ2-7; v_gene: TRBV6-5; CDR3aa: CASSDSARGYEQYF; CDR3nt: TGTGCCAGCAGTGATAGTGCCAGGGGGTACGAGCAGTACTTC
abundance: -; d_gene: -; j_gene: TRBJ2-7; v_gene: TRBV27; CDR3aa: CASSHGQSYEQYF; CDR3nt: TGTGCCAGCAGCCATGGACAGAGCTACGAGCAGTACTTC
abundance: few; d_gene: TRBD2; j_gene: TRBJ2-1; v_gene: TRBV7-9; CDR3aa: CSSSSGLALSYNEQFF; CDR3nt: TGTTCCAGCAGCTCTGGACTAGCGCTTTCCTACAATGAGCAGTTCTTC
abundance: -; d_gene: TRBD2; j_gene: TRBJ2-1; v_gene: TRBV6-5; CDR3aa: CASSTSVEDEQFF; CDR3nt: TGTGCCAGTTCGACTAGCGTGGAGGATGAGCAGTTCTTC
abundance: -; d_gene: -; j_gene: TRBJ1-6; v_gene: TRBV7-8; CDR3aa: CASSQNSPSYNSPLHF; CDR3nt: TGTGCCAGCAGCCAAAACAGTCCCTCCTATAATTCACCCCTCCACTTT